Sequencing of this T cell receptor beta chain was carried out in a study of cytomegalovirus exposure and HLA in healthy donors. The study's findings and limits: Immune exposure was documented only through CMV serostatus. In a later analysis, at a false discovery rate of 0.05, 15,000 to 20,000 TCR beta sequences matched HLA alleles. The dataset shows that most TCR sequences were rare, while some public TCRs occurred in many donors.

Primers for the PCR totalled 60 Vbeta and 13 Jbeta. Sequencing used immunoSEQ multiplex PCR; TCRdb keeps in-frame clones, though not all of them. There are some 190,000 clones in the sample; 77% occur only once, and approximately 1.3% lies in the top ten. Germline trimming cut 5 bases from V and 2 bases from J; bases unmatched to any gene: 4. The CDR3 contains 14 residues. Germline V gene data show CDR1 as SGHVS and CDR2 as FQNEAQ. As regards this clone: The antigen is unknown.

The chain is built from TRBV7-8 and TRBJ1-1; 8 bases are shared with TRBD1. The source of this sequence is a man in his late teens or twenties in good health and CMV-seronegative. Input material: PBMCs. The CDR3 DNA reads TGTGCCAGCAGCCAGGGGGCGCTTAACACTGAAGCTTTCTTT. It is translated as CASSQGALNTEAFF.